Below, one TCR beta chain is given with its context. No antigen is known for it. TCR alpha and TCR beta cDNA libraries carrying sample barcodes and UMIs were produced by 5'RACE using constant-segment primers. TCRdb re-analysed the 5' RACE reads in MiXCR, keeping a single row per CDR3 protein. Among some 310,000 distinct CDR3 sequences listed, about 20% were seen once. These data belong to a study of T-cell memory formation after mild COVID-19. Study at large: TCR clusters mostly belonged to single donors. Study findings and constraints: The study found balanced CD4/CD8 in clones contracting day 15 to 85 and a CD4+ lean in later expanders. Memory cells collected pre-infection included some clones that later responded, suggesting cross-reactive memory joined.

Germline V gives CDR1 SGHRS, CDR2 YFSETQ. This CDR3 is 15 amino acids long. V was shortened by 8 bases and J by 0 bases, with 14 bases between the two germline ends. V is TRBV5-1 and J is TRBJ2-2; D might be TRBD1 (6 bases). The source is a man aged 18-30 years who had mild COVID-19 (a few samples of this study predate the infection). Cell type and time point are not known. Sequencing was carried out using PBMCs or a T cell subset sorted from them (not recorded which). CDR3 region: CASYTGSANTGELFF. The CDR3 DNA sequence: TGCGCCAGTTATACAGGGAGCGCGAACACCGGGGAGCTGTTTTTT. Full variable domain (missing parts from reference TRBV5-1 and TRBJ2-2): KAGVTQTPRYLIKTRGQQVTLSCSPISGHRSVSWYQQTPGQGLQFLFEYFSETQRNKGNFPGRFSGRQFSNSRSEMNVSTLELGDSALYLCASYTGSANTGELFFGEGSRLTVL.